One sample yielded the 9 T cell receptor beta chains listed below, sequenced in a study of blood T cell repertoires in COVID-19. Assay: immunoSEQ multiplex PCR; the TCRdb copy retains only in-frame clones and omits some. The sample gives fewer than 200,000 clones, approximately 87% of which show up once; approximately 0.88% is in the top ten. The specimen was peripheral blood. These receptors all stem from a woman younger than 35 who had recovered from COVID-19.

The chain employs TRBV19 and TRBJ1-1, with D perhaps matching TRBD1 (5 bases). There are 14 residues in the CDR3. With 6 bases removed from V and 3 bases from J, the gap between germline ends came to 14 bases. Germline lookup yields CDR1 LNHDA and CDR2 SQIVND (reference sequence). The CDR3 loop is CASSLGGGYTEAFF. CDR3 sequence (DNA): TGTGCCAGTAGCCTCGGGGGGGGGTACACTGAAGCTTTCTTT.

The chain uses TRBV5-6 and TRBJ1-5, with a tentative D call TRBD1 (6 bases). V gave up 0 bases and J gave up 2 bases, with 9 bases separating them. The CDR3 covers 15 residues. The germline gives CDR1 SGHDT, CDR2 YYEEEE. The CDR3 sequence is CASSLGPGGNQPQHF. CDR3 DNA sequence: TGTGCCAGCAGCTTGGGGCCAGGGGGCAATCAGCCCCAGCATTTT.

This CDR3 is CASSQDGLAGVRNEQFF. In DNA form, the CDR3 reads TGTGCCAGCAGCCAAGATGGGCTAGCGGGAGTGCGGAATGAGCAGTTCTTC. This rearrangement joins TRBV3-1 (or the pseudogene TRBV3-2) to TRBJ2-1, with 10 bases identical to TRBD2. The CDR3 loop spans 17 amino acids. V lost 0 bases to trimming and J lost 7 bases; unmatched junction nucleotides: 9. Germline lookup yields CDR1 LGHDT and CDR2 YNNKEL (reference sequence).

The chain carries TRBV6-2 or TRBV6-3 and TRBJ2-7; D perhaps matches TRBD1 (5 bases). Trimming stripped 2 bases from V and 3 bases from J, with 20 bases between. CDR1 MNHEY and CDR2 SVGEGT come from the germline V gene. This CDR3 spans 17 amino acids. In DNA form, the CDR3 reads TGTGCCAGCAGTTACCCGACGCACGGTGGGGCTGTCTACGAGCAGTACGTC. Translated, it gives CASSYPTHGGAVYEQYV.

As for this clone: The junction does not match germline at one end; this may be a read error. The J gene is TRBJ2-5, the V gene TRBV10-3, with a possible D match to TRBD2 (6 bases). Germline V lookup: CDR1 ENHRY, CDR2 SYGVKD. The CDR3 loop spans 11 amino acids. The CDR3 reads CAISGGLAMDF. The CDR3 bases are TGTGCCATCAGTGGGGGACTGGCAATGGACTTC.

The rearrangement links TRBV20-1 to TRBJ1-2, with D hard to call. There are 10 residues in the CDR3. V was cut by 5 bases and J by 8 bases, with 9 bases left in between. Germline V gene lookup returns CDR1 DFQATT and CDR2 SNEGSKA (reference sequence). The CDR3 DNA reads TGCAGTGCTGAGCGGGAGGGCTACACCTTC. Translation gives CSAEREGYTF.

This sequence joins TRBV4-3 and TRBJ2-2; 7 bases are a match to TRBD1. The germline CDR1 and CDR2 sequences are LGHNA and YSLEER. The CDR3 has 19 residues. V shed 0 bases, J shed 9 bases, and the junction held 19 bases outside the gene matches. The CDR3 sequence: CASSQDSRRWQGVDRELFF. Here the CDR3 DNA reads TGCGCCAGCAGCCAAGATTCTCGAAGGTGGCAGGGGGTTGACCGGGAGCTGTTTTTT.

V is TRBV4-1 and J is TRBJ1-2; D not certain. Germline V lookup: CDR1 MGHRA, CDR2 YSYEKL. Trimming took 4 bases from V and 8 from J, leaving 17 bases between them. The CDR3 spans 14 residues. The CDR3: CASSRLPGTGGYTF. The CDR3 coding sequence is TGCGCCAGCAGCCGCCTTCCGGGAACCGGGGGCTACACCTTC.

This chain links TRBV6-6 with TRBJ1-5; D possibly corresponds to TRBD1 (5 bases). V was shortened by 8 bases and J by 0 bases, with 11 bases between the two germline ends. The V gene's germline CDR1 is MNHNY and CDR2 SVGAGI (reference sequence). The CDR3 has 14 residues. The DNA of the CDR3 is TGTGCCAGCGGGGGGACTTATAGCAATCAGCCCCAGCATTTT. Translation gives CASGGTYSNQPQHF.